Following are 28 T cell receptor beta chains from one sample sequenced in a study of Graves' ophthalmopathy and Graves' hyperthyroidism. Amplification of TCR beta CDR3 regions used RNA transcripts. The workflow started with a first-round RT-PCR run with HTBI primers and then moved on to a second-round multiplex PCR. TCRdb analysed the multiplex PCR reads with MiXCR anew, one entry per CDR3 protein. In the table there are 350,000 to 400,000 distinct CDR3 sequences, 15% to 17% of which are singletons. Sequencing used peripheral blood. The receptors shown here come from a woman aged 18-30 years with stable Graves' hyperthyroidism.

Ten or more counts support this clonotype. The chain employs TRBV18 and TRBJ2-7; D is uncertain. Per the germline V gene, CDR1 is KGHSH and CDR2 is LQKENI. The CDR3 loop spans 12 amino acids. Trimming removed 2 bases from V and 4 bases from J, with 6 bases in between. The CDR3 bases are TGTGCCAGCTCACCAGCCCGATACGAGCAGTACTTC. It specifies CASSPARYEQYF. Together with reference TRBV18 and TRBJ2-7, the CDR3 gives the full variable domain: NAGVMQNPRHLVRRRGQEARLRCSPMKGHSHVYWYRQLPEEGLKFMVYLQKENIIDESGMPKERFSAEFPKEGPSILRIQQVVRGDSAAYFCASSPARYEQYFGPGTRLTVT.

This clonotype was found many times. The CDR3 spells CASSLGGGGRWETQYF. CDR3 coding DNA: TGTGCCAGCAGCTTAGGTGGTGGGGGAAGGTGGGAGACCCAGTACTTC. This chain uses TRBV11-2 with TRBJ2-5; D is tentatively TRBD1 or TRBD2 (5 bases each). This CDR3 spans 16 amino acids. Trimming removed 1 base from V and 5 bases from J, with 17 bases in between. Per the germline V gene, CDR1 is SGHAT and CDR2 is FQNNGV.

In its sample, this clonotype was seen many times. This chain joins TRBV11-2 and TRBJ1-2; no firm D call. This CDR3 is 12 amino acids long. Trimming cost V 7 bases and J 3 bases, with 9 bases left between them. Germline V gene data show CDR1 as SGHAT and CDR2 as FQNNGV. The CDR3 spells CASTGNHYGYTF. The CDR3 nucleotides are TGTGCCAGCACCGGGAATCACTATGGCTACACCTTC.

This clonotype has a handful of counts. The chain links TRBV5-1 to TRBJ2-1; D is perhaps TRBD1 or TRBD2 (5 bases each). The CDR3 loop spans 15 amino acids. V was shortened by 2 bases and J by 3 bases, with 12 bases between the two germline ends. The germline CDR1 and CDR2 sequences are SGHRS and YFSETQ. The CDR3 region is CASSLELGVYNEQFF. The CDR3 DNA follows: TGCGCCAGCAGCTTAGAACTAGGGGTCTACAATGAGCAGTTCTTC.

V is TRBV12-3 or TRBV12-4 and J is TRBJ1-2; D remains ambiguous. The ends were cut back, 5 bases at V and 4 bases at J, with 14 bases in the middle. This CDR3 has 14 amino acids. For the CDR3, the DNA is TGTGCCAGCAGTCGACCTACGACGTCCTATGGCTACACCTTC. It translates to CASSRPTTSYGYTF.

The gene calls are TRBV11-2 and TRBJ1-3, with 12 bases identical to TRBD1. CDR3 length: 15 residues. The germline V gene has CDR1 SGHAT and CDR2 FQNNGV. With 5 bases clipped from V and 5 bases from J, the junction kept 4 bases outside the gene matches. CDR3 sequence reads: CASSEGTGGRNTIYF. DNA for the CDR3: TGTGCCAGCAGCGAAGGGACAGGGGGCCGAAACACCATATATTTT.

In this sample, this clonotype turned up many times. This chain links TRBV12-5 with TRBJ1-2, with D possibly being TRBD1 (5 bases). From germline, CDR1 is LGHNT and CDR2 FRNRAP. This CDR3 contains 14 residues. The germline V and J ends were trimmed by 1 base and 4 bases, with 10 bases remaining between them. The CDR3 bases are TGTGCTAGTGGTTTGGGCGACAGCCTCTATGGCTACACCTTC. This gives the protein CASGLGDSLYGYTF.

This chain links TRBV6-2 or TRBV6-3 with TRBJ2-2; possibly TRBD1 for D (5 bases). Trimming left V 5 bases short and J 4 bases short, with 11 bases between. This CDR3 region has 14 residues. Germline lookup yields CDR1 MNHEY and CDR2 SVGEGT. This CDR3 is CASSDGQSTGELFF. The CDR3 DNA follows: TGTGCCAGCAGTGACGGACAAAGCACCGGGGAGCTGTTTTTT.

The V and J genes are TRBV20-1 and TRBJ2-7; TRBD1 aligns across 12 bases. Losses at the gene ends were 5 bases for V and 5 bases for J; bases not matched to a gene: 7. CDR1 and CDR2 from the germline V gene are DFQATT and SNEGSKA (reference sequence). This CDR3 has 14 amino acids. CDR3 coding DNA: TGCAGTGCTGGGGGACAGGGGGCGCGAGACGAGCAGTACTTC. Residues: CSAGGQGARDEQYF.

The chain is built from TRBV5-1 and TRBJ2-7; 8 bases fit TRBD2. In germline, CDR1 is SGHRS, CDR2 YFSETQ. Germline trimming cut 0 bases from V and 3 bases from J; bases unmatched to any gene: 11. This CDR3 region has 17 residues. The CDR3 DNA follows: TGCGCCAGCAGCTTGGGCTCTCGGGCTAGCGGGTTCTACGAGCAGTACTTC. Protein sequence: CASSLGSRASGFYEQYF.

This clonotype was found many times. Being one base from a much bigger clone, this may be a read error. This sequence joins TRBV12-3 or TRBV12-4 and TRBJ1-2; D unresolved. Trimming pared 3 bases from V and 1 base from J, leaving 3 bases between. The CDR3 contains 12 residues. The CDR3 DNA follows: TGTGCCAGCAGTTTGGATAACTATGGCTACACCTTC. It codes for CASSLDNYGYTF.

This clonotype was detected only a few times. The chain has TRBV7-2 and TRBJ1-4; no definite D call. Trimming took 0 bases from V and 2 from J, leaving 7 bases between them. This CDR3 spans 15 amino acids. In germline, CDR1 is SGHTA, CDR2 FQGNSA. The CDR3: CASSLATGTNEKLFF. The CDR3 DNA reads TGTGCCAGCAGCTTAGCAACCGGGACTAATGAAAAACTGTTTTTT.

Many counts were recorded for this clonotype. V usage is TRBV11-2 and J usage is TRBJ2-7; 8 positions match TRBD1. Per the germline V gene, CDR1 is SGHAT and CDR2 is FQNNGV. The V segment lost 3 bases and the J segment 6 bases; nucleotides outside the gene matches: 10. The length of the CDR3 is 15 residues. CDR3 bases: TGTGCCAGCAGCTTCGGCAGGACAGGGTACGCCGAGCAGTACTTC. Its protein product is CASSFGRTGYAEQYF.

In this sample, this clonotype turned up a few times. This chain connects TRBV7-9 to TRBJ2-7, with D perhaps matching TRBD2 (5 bases). CDR3 length equals 12 residues. Germline V gene data show CDR1 as SEHNR and CDR2 as FQNEAQ (reference sequence). Trimming took off 2 bases at V and 6 bases at J, with 8 bases between the two ends. The CDR3 bases are TGTGCCAGCAGCTTATACCGGGGCGAGCAGTACTTC. Translating it yields CASSLYRGEQYF.

The V call is TRBV6-1, the J call TRBJ2-7; D is possibly TRBD1 (6 bases). The V end was cut by 6 bases, the J end by 0 bases, with 15 bases between. Germline V gene lookup returns CDR1 MNHNS and CDR2 SASEGT. This CDR3 comprises 15 residues. CDR3 in amino acids: CASSPTRGSSYEQYF. The CDR3 coding sequence is TGTGCCAGCAGCCCCACGAGGGGGAGCTCCTACGAGCAGTACTTC.

This clonotype has at least ten counts. V gene TRBV19 combines with J gene TRBJ1-1; D gene uncertain. Germline V lookup: CDR1 LNHDA, CDR2 SQIVND (reference sequence). V was cut by 2 bases and J by 4 bases, with 8 bases left in between. The CDR3 has 13 residues. Here the CDR3 DNA reads TGTGCCAGTAGTATATCGGTCCGCACTGAAGCTTTCTTT. Translating gives CASSISVRTEAFF.

This clonotype was detected ten times or more. The gene calls are TRBV19 and TRBJ1-1; D is unresolved. This CDR3 comprises 13 residues. The V end was cut by 7 bases, the J end by 1 base, with 10 bases between. CDR1 and CDR2 from the germline V gene are LNHDA and SQIVND (reference sequence). The CDR3 DNA follows: TGTGCCAGTACCCAAACGGAGAACACTGAAGCTTTCTTT. Amino acids: CASTQTENTEAFF.

This clonotype has ten or more counts. The V call is TRBV7-6, the J call TRBJ2-7; D gene ambiguous. This CDR3 spans 13 amino acids. Per germline, CDR1 SGHVS and CDR2 FNYEAQ. Between the trimmed V and J ends, which lost 0 bases and 3 bases, there was a span of 6 bases. CDR3 in DNA: TGTGCCAGCAGCTTAGCACTGAACTACGAGCAGTACTTC. Amino acid sequence: CASSLALNYEQYF.

This clonotype showed up just once. The junction departs from the called germline gene at one end, perhaps through a read error. CDR3 amino acids: CASSPGIWTYDQYF. Here the CDR3 DNA reads TGTGCCAGCAGTCCCGGGATTTGGACCTACGATCAGTACTTC. The chain couples TRBV12-3 or TRBV12-4 to TRBJ2-7; D might be TRBD2 (5 bases). This CDR3 contains 14 residues.

The V and J genes are TRBV28 and TRBJ2-5; D is possibly TRBD1 (6 bases). The CDR3 is 14 residues long. CDR1 and CDR2 from the germline V gene are MDHEN and SYDVKM. Between the trimmed V and J ends, which lost 2 bases and 7 bases, there was a span of 14 bases. CDR3: CASSLTTGSATQYF. DNA of the CDR3: TGTGCCAGCAGTTTAACAACAGGGTCGGCGACCCAGTACTTC.

Many counts were recorded for this clonotype. The chain couples TRBV7-2 to TRBJ1-5, with a weak D call TRBD1 (5 bases). Per germline, CDR1 SGHTA and CDR2 FQGNSA. CDR3 length: 15 amino acids. The V end lost 5 bases, the J end lost 2 bases, and 13 bases lay between the germline ends. Here the CDR3 DNA reads TGTGCCAGCAGCCAGGGCAGGGCAGGCAATCAGCCCCAGCATTTT. It is translated as CASSQGRAGNQPQHF. The variable domain in full, with the rest retrieved from reference TRBV7-2 and TRBJ1-5, is GAGVSQSPSNKVTEKGKDVELRCDPISGHTALYWYRQSLGQGLEFLIYFQGNSAPDKSGLPSDRFSAERTGGSVSTLTIQRTQQEDSAVYLCASSQGRAGNQPQHFGDGTRLSIL.

The table lists this clonotype with many counts. This chain links TRBV5-4 with TRBJ1-2, with D possibly being TRBD1 (6 bases). CDR3 length: 14 amino acids. Trimming pared 6 bases from V and 7 bases from J, leaving 19 bases between. Looked up from germline, CDR1 is SGHNT and CDR2 is YYREEE (reference sequence). The DNA of the CDR3 is TGTGCCAGCACAGGGGACTCGGAGTGGGGTGGCTACACCTTC. It codes for CASTGDSEWGGYTF.

The chain has TRBV18 and TRBJ1-1; possible D gene TRBD1, 5 bases. Trimming took 7 bases from V and 4 from J, leaving 13 bases between them. CDR3 size: 13 residues. Germline V gives CDR1 KGHSH, CDR2 LQKENI. This CDR3 is CASYDPRGTEAFF. The CDR3 bases are TGTGCCAGCTATGACCCGAGGGGCACTGAAGCTTTCTTT.

The gene calls are TRBV4-1 and TRBJ1-1; tentative D call: TRBD1 (5 bases). Trimming took 3 bases from V and 4 from J, leaving 15 bases between them. This CDR3 is built from 15 residues. Germline V gives CDR1 MGHRA, CDR2 YSYEKL. CDR3 residues: CASSHPGDLITEAFF. The CDR3 region has the DNA TGCGCCAGCAGCCACCCCGGGGACCTGATCACTGAAGCTTTCTTT.

This clonotype occurred many times. The CDR3 region has the DNA TGTGCCAGCAGTGAAGCTACCGGGACAGCCTATGGCTACACCTTC. It translates to CASSEATGTAYGYTF. V gene TRBV6-1 combines with J gene TRBJ1-2; TRBD1 agrees at 7 bases. The trim removed 0 bases at V and 4 bases at J, leaving 5 bases unmatched. The CDR3 has 15 amino acids. Per germline, CDR1 MNHNS and CDR2 SASEGT.

This clonotype has a count of ten or more. The chain carries TRBV18 and TRBJ1-1; 7 bases agree with TRBD1. The junction had 9 bases not matched to a gene; V was cut back by 3 bases and J by 11 bases. Germline V gene lookup returns CDR1 KGHSH and CDR2 LQKENI. The CDR3 sequence is 13 residues long. CDR3 loop: CASSPEERGHAFF. Here the CDR3 DNA reads TGTGCCAGCTCACCCGAAGAGAGGGGGCACGCTTTCTTT.

This clonotype has ten or more counts. J is TRBJ2-7 and V is TRBV4-2; the match to TRBD1 covers 8 bases. The germline CDR1 and CDR2 sequences are LGHNA and YNFKEQ. The CDR3 extends over 16 amino acids. V shed 1 base, J shed 0 bases, and the junction held 5 bases outside the gene matches. The CDR3 loop reads CASSQGDRLSSYEQYF. The CDR3 region has the DNA TGTGCCAGCAGCCAAGGGGACAGGCTCAGCTCCTACGAGCAGTACTTC.

The J gene is TRBJ1-5, the V gene TRBV7-9; maybe TRBD1 (5 bases). In germline, CDR1 is SEHNR, CDR2 FQNEAQ (reference sequence). Trimming cost V 5 bases and J 1 base, with 12 bases left between them. This CDR3 has 15 amino acids. This chain's CDR3 is CASSLYAGSNQPQHF. The CDR3 region has the DNA TGTGCCAGCAGCCTCTACGCAGGGAGCAATCAGCCCCAGCATTTT.